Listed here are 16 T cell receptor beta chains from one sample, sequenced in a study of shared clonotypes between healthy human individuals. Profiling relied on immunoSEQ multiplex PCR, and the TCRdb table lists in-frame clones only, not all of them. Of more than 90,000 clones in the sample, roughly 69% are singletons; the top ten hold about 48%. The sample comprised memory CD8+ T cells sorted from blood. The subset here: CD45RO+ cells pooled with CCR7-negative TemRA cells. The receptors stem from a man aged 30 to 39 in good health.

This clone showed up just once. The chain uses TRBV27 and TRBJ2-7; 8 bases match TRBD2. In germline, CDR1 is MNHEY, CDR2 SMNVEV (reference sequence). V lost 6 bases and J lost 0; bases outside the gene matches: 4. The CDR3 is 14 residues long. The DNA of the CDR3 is TGTGCCAGCAGAGGGACTAGACCCTCCTACGAGCAGTACTTC. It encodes CASRGTRPSYEQYF.

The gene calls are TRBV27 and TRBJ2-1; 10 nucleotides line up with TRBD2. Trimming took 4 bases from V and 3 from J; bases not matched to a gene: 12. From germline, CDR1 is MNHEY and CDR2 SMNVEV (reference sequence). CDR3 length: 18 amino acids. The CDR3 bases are TGTGCCAGCAGTTCCACGCCAAAACTAGCGGGATACTACAATGAGCAGTTCTTC. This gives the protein CASSSTPKLAGYYNEQFF.

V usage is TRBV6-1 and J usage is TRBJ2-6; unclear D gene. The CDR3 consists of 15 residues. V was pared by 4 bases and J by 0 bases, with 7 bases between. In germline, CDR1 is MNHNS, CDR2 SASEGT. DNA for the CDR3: TGTGCCAGCAGTGGTCTAGACTCTGGGGCCAACGTCCTGACTTTC. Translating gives CASSGLDSGANVLTF.

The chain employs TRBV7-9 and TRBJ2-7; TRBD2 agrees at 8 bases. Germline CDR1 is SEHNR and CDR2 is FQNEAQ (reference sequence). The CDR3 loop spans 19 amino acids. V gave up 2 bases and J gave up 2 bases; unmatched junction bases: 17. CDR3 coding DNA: TGTGCCAGCAGCTTACTTCGGTTGCGGGAGGCAATCTCTACCTACGAGCAGTACTTC. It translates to CASSLLRLREAISTYEQYF.

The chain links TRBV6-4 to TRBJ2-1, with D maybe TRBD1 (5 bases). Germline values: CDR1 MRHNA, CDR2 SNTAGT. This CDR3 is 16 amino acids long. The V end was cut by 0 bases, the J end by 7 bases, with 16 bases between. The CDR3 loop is CASSDSSGGASNEQFF. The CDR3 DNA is TGTGCCAGCAGTGACTCGTCGGGTGGGGCTAGTAATGAGCAGTTCTTC.

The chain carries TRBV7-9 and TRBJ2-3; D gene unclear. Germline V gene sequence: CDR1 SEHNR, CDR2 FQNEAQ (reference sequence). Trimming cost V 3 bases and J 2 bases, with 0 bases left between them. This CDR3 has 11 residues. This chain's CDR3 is CASSFTDTQYF. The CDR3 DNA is TGTGCCAGCAGCTTCACAGATACGCAGTATTTT. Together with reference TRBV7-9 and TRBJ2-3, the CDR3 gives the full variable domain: DTGVSQNPRHKITKRGQNVTFRCDPISEHNRLYWYRQTLGQGPEFLTYFQNEAQLEKSRLLSDRFSAERPKGSFSTLEIQRTEQGDSAMYLCASSFTDTQYFGPGTRLTVL.

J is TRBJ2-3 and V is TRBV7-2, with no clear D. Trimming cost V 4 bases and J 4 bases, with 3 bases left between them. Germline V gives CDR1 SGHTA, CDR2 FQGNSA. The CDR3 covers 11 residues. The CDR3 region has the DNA TGTGCCAGCAGCTGGTCAGATACGCAGTATTTT. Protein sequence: CASSWSDTQYF.

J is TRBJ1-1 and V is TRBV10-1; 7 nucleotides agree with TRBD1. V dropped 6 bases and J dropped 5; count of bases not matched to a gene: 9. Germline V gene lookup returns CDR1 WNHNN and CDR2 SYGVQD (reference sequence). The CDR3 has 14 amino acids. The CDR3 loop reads CASSGSGQRTEAFF. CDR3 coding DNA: TGCGCCAGCAGCGGTTCGGGACAGCGGACTGAAGCTTTCTTT.

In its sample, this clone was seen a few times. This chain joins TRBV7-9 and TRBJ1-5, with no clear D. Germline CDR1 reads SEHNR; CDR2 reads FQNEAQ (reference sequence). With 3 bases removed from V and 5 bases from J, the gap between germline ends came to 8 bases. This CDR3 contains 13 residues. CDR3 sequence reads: CASSFGSHQPQHF. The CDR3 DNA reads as TGTGCCAGCAGCTTCGGCAGCCATCAGCCCCAGCATTTT.

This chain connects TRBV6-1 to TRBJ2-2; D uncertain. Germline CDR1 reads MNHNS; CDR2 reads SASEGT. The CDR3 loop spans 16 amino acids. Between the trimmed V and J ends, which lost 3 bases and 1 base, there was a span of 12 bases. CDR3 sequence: CASSEVGPQNTGELFF. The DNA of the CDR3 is TGTGCCAGCAGTGAGGTAGGGCCACAGAACACCGGGGAGCTGTTTTTT.

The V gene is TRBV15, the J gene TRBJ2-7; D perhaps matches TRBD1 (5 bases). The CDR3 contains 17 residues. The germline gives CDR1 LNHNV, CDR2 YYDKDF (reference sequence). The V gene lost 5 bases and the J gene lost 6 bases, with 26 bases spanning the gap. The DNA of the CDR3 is TGTGCCACCAGCCCCCTACTTAATTCTAGGTCAGGGCGCGAGCAGTACTTC. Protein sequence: CATSPLLNSRSGREQYF.

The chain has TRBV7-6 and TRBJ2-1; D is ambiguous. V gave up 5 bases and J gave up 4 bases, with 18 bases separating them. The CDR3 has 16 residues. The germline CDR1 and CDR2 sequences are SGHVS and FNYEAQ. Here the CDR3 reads CASSPTTDVSYNEQFF. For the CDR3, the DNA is TGTGCCAGCAGCCCTACGACCGATGTCAGTTACAATGAGCAGTTCTTC. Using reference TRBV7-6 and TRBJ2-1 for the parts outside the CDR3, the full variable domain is GAGVSQSPRYKVTKRGQDVALRCDPISGHVSLYWYRQALGQGPEFLTYFNYEAQQDKSGLPNDRFSAERPEGSISTLTIQRTEQRDSAMYRCASSPTTDVSYNEQFFGPGTRLTVL.

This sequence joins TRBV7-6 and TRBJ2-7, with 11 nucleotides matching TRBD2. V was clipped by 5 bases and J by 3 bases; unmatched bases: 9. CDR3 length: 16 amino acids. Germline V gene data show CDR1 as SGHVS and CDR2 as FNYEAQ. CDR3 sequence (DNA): TGTGCCAGCAGCCCTACTAGCGGGAGTACGGTCTACGAGCAGTACTTC. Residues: CASSPTSGSTVYEQYF.

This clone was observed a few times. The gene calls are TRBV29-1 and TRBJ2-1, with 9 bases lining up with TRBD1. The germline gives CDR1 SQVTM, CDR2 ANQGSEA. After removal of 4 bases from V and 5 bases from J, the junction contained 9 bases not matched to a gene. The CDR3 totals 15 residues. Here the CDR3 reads CSVVGTGRKNNEQFF. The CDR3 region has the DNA TGCAGCGTTGTGGGGACAGGGAGAAAGAACAATGAGCAGTTCTTC.

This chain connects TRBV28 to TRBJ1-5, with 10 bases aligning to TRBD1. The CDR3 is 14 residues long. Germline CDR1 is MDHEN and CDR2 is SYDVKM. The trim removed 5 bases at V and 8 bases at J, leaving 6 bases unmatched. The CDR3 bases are TGTGCCAGCAGTCCGGGGACAGGGGAAAAGCCCCAGCATTTT. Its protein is CASSPGTGEKPQHF.

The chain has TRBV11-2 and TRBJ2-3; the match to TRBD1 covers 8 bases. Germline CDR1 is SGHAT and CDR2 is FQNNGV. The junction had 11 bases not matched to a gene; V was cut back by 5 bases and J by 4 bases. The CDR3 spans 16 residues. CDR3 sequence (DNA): TGTGCCAGCAGCAGCCCAGGGACAGGTTGGGCAGATACGCAGTATTTT. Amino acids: CASSSPGTGWADTQYF.